One sample yielded the 10 T cell receptor beta chains listed below, sequenced in a study of monozygotic twins with inflammatory bowel disease. Reprocessing the 5' RACE reads, TCRdb reports a single entry for every CDR3 protein and omits DNA. This sample's table reports over 120,000 distinct CDR3 sequences. Sequenced: blood. The receptors shown here come from a human donor with ulcerative colitis or Crohn's disease, or a healthy co-twin of an affected twin (not recorded which).

The chain links TRBV6-5 to TRBJ2-2. Germline-derived CDR1 and CDR2 are MNHEY and SVGAGI. The CDR3 totals 16 residues. CDR3 amino acids: CASSYSKTSDPGELFF.

The chain employs TRBV5-1 and TRBJ2-7; as DNA is missing, the TRBD1 call by TCRdb cannot be tested. This CDR3 region has 12 residues. The V gene's germline CDR1 is SGHRS and CDR2 YFSETQ. The CDR3 reads CASSPDIYEQYF.

V usage is TRBV10-3 and J usage is TRBJ2-6. CDR1 and CDR2 from the germline V gene are ENHRY and SYGVKD. This CDR3 comprises 14 residues. The CDR3 sequence: CAISDGSGANVLTF.

This chain links TRBV20-1 with TRBJ1-1; no DNA is available, so the TRBD1 call from TCRdb remains unchecked. This CDR3 contains 13 residues. Germline V gene data show CDR1 as DFQATT and CDR2 as SNEGSKA (reference sequence). The CDR3 spells CSASGTGVTEAFF.

This chain connects TRBV28 to TRBJ2-6. The CDR3 runs to 15 residues. Germline V gene lookup returns CDR1 MDHEN and CDR2 SYDVKM. CDR3 residues: CASSPIGPGANVLTF.

V usage is TRBV29-1 and J usage is TRBJ2-2; TCRdb names TRBD1, which stays unverified in the absence of DNA. Germline V gene sequence: CDR1 SQVTM, CDR2 ANQGSEA. The CDR3 loop spans 14 amino acids. The CDR3: CSVSGQGRTGELFF.

This chain uses TRBV12-3 or TRBV12-4 with TRBJ2-7; there is no DNA to check the TCRdb D call of TRBD2. This CDR3 spans 14 amino acids. This chain's CDR3 is CASTPGLAVYEQYF.

V usage is TRBV7-6 and J usage is TRBJ2-7; lacking DNA, the TRBD1 call made by TCRdb goes unchecked. This CDR3 region has 14 residues. Per germline, CDR1 SGHVS and CDR2 FNYEAQ. Here the CDR3 reads CASSLRDRGYEQYF.

V gene TRBV20-1 combines with J gene TRBJ1-5; the D call of TRBD1 rests on TCRdb alone, since no DNA is present to check it. CDR1 DFQATT and CDR2 SNEGSKA come from the germline V gene (reference sequence). This CDR3 region has 15 residues. The CDR3 loop is CSAQKGQGGNQPQHF.

The chain recombines TRBV29-1 with TRBJ1-1; TCRdb reports TRBD1, a call that lacks DNA to check it against. The germline V gene encodes CDR1 SQVTM and CDR2 ANQGSEA. CDR3 size: 13 residues. This CDR3 is CSVAWGGGTEAFF.